Following are 7 T cell receptor beta chains from one sample sequenced in a study of blood T cell repertoires in COVID-19. Assay: immunoSEQ multiplex PCR; the TCRdb copy retains only in-frame clones and omits some. The repertoire holds tens of thousands of clones, 80% seen once, with approximately 15% in the top ten. Material for sequencing was peripheral blood. The receptor set was obtained from a woman older than 75 with active or convalescent COVID-19.

This clone has a handful of counts. The junction departs from the called germline gene at one end, perhaps through a read error. The chain recombines TRBV6-5 with TRBJ2-5; the match to TRBD2 covers 11 bases. The CDR3 covers 15 residues. Germline CDR1 and CDR2: MNHEY and SVGAGI. CDR3 bases: TGTGCCGGCAGACTAGCGGGGTTGGGACAAGAGACCCAGTACTTC. This sequence encodes CAGRLAGLGQETQYF.

The rearrangement uses TRBV11-2 and TRBJ1-1, with 8 bases aligning to TRBD1. Germline V CDR1 and CDR2: SGHAT, FQNNGV. The CDR3 is 16 residues long. V shed 3 bases, J shed 7 bases, and the junction held 13 bases outside the gene matches. The CDR3 here is CASSLRTGYTVVEAFF. The CDR3 DNA reads as TGTGCCAGCAGCTTGAGGACAGGGTATACTGTGGTTGAAGCTTTCTTT.

In this sample, this clone turned up a few times. The J gene is TRBJ2-5, the V gene TRBV27, with 9 bases lining up with TRBD1. CDR1 and CDR2 (germline): MNHEY, SMNVEV (reference sequence). V shed 6 bases, J shed 4 bases, and the junction held 9 bases outside the gene matches. The CDR3 runs to 15 residues. CDR3 sequence (DNA): TGTGCCAGCAGGTTAAGGGACAGGGTAGGAGAGACCCAGTACTTC. It encodes CASRLRDRVGETQYF.

This clone came up a few times. This sequence joins TRBV19 and TRBJ2-2, with D tentatively TRBD2 (5 bases). CDR1 and CDR2 (germline): LNHDA, SQIVND (reference sequence). The CDR3 length is 17 residues. Trimming stripped 4 bases from V and 4 bases from J, with 19 bases between. The CDR3 protein is CASSTRGPAAGTGELFF. CDR3 coding DNA: TGTGCCAGTAGTACCCGCGGCCCCGCGGCGGGCACCGGGGAGCTGTTTTTT. Full variable domain (missing parts from reference TRBV19 and TRBJ2-2): DGGITQSPKYLFRKEGQNVTLSCEQNLNHDAMYWYRQDPGQGLRLIYYSQIVNDFQKGDIAEGYSVSREKKESFPLTVTSAQKNPTAFYLCASSTRGPAAGTGELFFGEGSRLTVL.

The rearrangement joins TRBV2 to TRBJ2-7; 11 bases are shared with TRBD2. Looked up from germline, CDR1 is SNHLY and CDR2 is FYNNEI. This CDR3 comprises 14 residues. J gave up 5 bases and V 6 bases, and 6 bases lay outside the gene matches. The CDR3 bases are TGTGCCAGCAGCACGGGACTAGCGGCCCACGAGCAGTACTTC. Translation gives CASSTGLAAHEQYF.

The J gene is TRBJ1-5, the V gene TRBV28; D may be TRBD1 (5 bases). CDR1 and CDR2 (germline): MDHEN, SYDVKM. The CDR3 consists of 13 residues. Deletions cut 6 bases from V and 2 bases from J, with 8 bases between. This CDR3 is CASRRQRNQPQHF. CDR3 DNA: TGTGCCAGCAGAAGACAGCGCAATCAGCCCCAGCATTTT.

The V and J genes are TRBV27 and TRBJ1-2; D gene uncertain. The CDR3 loop spans 13 amino acids. The ends were cut back, 8 bases at V and 6 bases at J, with 16 bases in the middle. Germline values: CDR1 MNHEY, CDR2 SMNVEV (reference sequence). The CDR3 DNA sequence: TGTGCCAGCGGCCCAAGCGGGTGGCATGGCTACACCTTC. This gives the protein CASGPSGWHGYTF.